The T cell receptor beta chain described here comes from a study of blood T cell repertoires in COVID-19. Measured with immunoSEQ multiplex PCR; TCRdb has only the in-frame clones, and not every one. The sample has approximately 70,000 clones; approximately 93% are singletons. V trimming: 4 bases; J trimming: 1 base; junction bases outside the gene matches: 6. This CDR3 spans 15 amino acids. Germline CDR1 and CDR2: SGHDT and YYEEEE. This sequence joins TRBV5-6 and TRBJ2-5, with 8 nucleotides matching TRBD2. Source material: peripheral blood. The sequence was collected from a man aged 50 or older with COVID-19, enrolled during active disease. CDR3 nucleotide sequence: TGTGCCAGCAGCCAACTAGCGGCCCCCCAAGAGACCCAGTACTTC. Amino acid sequence: CASSQLAAPQETQYF.